This T cell receptor beta chain was identified in a study of cytomegalovirus exposure and HLA in healthy donors. PCR primers comprised 60 Vbeta and 13 Jbeta primers. Generated by immunoSEQ multiplex PCR, the TCRdb table keeps only in-frame clones and is missing some. The table records about 200,000 clones, about 82% of them present only once. This CDR3 region has 14 residues. The germline V gene has CDR1 SGHRS and CDR2 YFSETQ. V shed 4 bases and J 4 bases; nucleotides not matched to a gene: 5. Study-wide results and limits: In an earlier analysis, productive rearrangement rates for most beta V segments clustered near 90% or 30%. Roughly uniform sequencing depth across donors was assumed, possibly incorrectly. There were 150 to 200 TCR beta chains listed as cytomegalovirus-associated. It was reported that the classifier diagnosed cytomegalovirus status with high specificity and sensitivity in both the original and validation cohorts.

A word on this clone: Its antigen is not known.

The sample comprised PBMCs. The chain uses TRBV5-1 and TRBJ2-5; 9 bases match TRBD1. This receptor was obtained from a woman aged 45-65 years in good health and CMV-seronegative. The CDR3 reads CASSTGQGRETQYF. The CDR3 DNA sequence: TGCGCCAGCAGCACCGGACAGGGGAGAGAGACCCAGTACTTC.